This entry lists 23 T cell receptor beta chains sequenced from one sample in a study of cytomegalovirus exposure and HLA in healthy donors. The table came from immunoSEQ multiplex PCR; TCRdb's copy has only in-frame clones and leaves some out. This table has almost 75,000 clones, 85% appearing once. The specimen was PBMCs. The receptors were sampled from a man aged 25-45 years in good health and CMV-seronegative.

The J gene is TRBJ2-1, the V gene TRBV9; TRBD1 is a possible D gene (6 bases). This CDR3 region has 14 residues. Trimming took 4 bases from V and 7 from J, leaving 15 bases between them. In germline, CDR1 is SGDLS, CDR2 YYNGEE. The CDR3 loop is CASSPQGFSNEQFF. Written as DNA, the CDR3 is TGTGCCAGCAGCCCACAGGGTTTTTCGAATGAGCAGTTCTTC. Drawing the rest from reference TRBV9 and TRBJ2-1, the complete variable domain is DSGVTQTPKHLITATGQRVTLRCSPRSGDLSVYWYQQSLDQGLQFLIQYYNGEERAKGNILERFSAQQFPDLHSELNLSSLELGDSALYFCASSPQGFSNEQFFGPGTRLTVL.

CDR3 nucleotides: TGTGCCTGGAGTGTAGGAGCGGGAGGCCATGAGCAGTTCTTC. It yields the protein CAWSVGAGGHEQFF. The chain combines TRBV30 with TRBJ2-1; TRBD2 matches 9 bases. Germline V gives CDR1 GTSNPN, CDR2 SVGIG (reference sequence). The CDR3 extends over 14 amino acids. V lost 0 bases to trimming and J lost 8 bases; unmatched junction nucleotides: 5. Together with reference TRBV30 and TRBJ2-1, the CDR3 gives the full variable domain: SQTIHQWPATLVQPVGSPLSLECTVEGTSNPNLYWYRQAAGRGLQLLFYSVGIGQISSEVPQNLSASRPQDRQFILSSKKLLLSDSGFYLCAWSVGAGGHEQFFGPGTRLTVL.

The table lists this clone with a few counts. This sequence joins TRBV7-8 and TRBJ1-2; the match to TRBD1 covers 7 bases. The germline V gene has CDR1 SGHVS and CDR2 FQNEAQ. With V trimmed by 4 bases and J by 6 bases, 5 bases remained unmatched. This CDR3 spans 13 amino acids. The CDR3 here is CASSYQGVHGYTF. The DNA of the CDR3 is TGTGCCAGCAGCTACCAGGGGGTGCATGGCTACACCTTC.

In this sample, this clone turned up once. This CDR3 reads CASSIMDRVYGDEQFF. CDR3 DNA sequence: TGCGCCAGCAGCATAATGGACAGGGTATACGGTGATGAGCAGTTCTTC. The chain is built from TRBV5-1 and TRBJ2-1; 8 bases map to TRBD1. V lost 4 bases and J lost 8; bases outside the gene matches: 14. The CDR3 has 16 amino acids. Germline V gene lookup returns CDR1 SGHRS and CDR2 YFSETQ.

This chain connects TRBV5-4 to TRBJ2-1; 11 bases fit TRBD2. Trimming took 6 bases from V and 7 from J; bases not matched to a gene: 9. The CDR3 contains 15 residues. Germline CDR1 reads SGHNT; CDR2 reads YYREEE (reference sequence). CDR3 in DNA: TGTGCCAGCATCCCTAGCGGGAGGATTTTTAATGAGCAGTTCTTC. Translated: CASIPSGRIFNEQFF.

V gene TRBV29-1 combines with J gene TRBJ2-5; D unresolved. With 2 bases removed from V and 5 bases from J, the gap between germline ends came to 12 bases. Germline V lookup: CDR1 SQVTM, CDR2 ANQGSEA. The CDR3 runs to 13 residues. CDR3 DNA: TGCAGCGTTGAACGTGAGAACGAGGAGACCCAGTACTTC. Its protein product is CSVERENEETQYF.

Only one count was recorded for this clone. This sequence joins TRBV19 and TRBJ1-5, with TRBD1 matching over 9 bases. The CDR3 is 17 amino acids. V lost 4 bases to trimming and J lost 6 bases; unmatched junction nucleotides: 13. The germline V gene encodes CDR1 LNHDA and CDR2 SQIVND (reference sequence). CDR3: CASSTQPEDRGVQPQHF. CDR3 in DNA: TGTGCCAGTAGTACGCAACCTGAGGACAGGGGAGTTCAGCCCCAGCATTTT. Full variable domain (remainder filled in from reference TRBV19 and TRBJ1-5): DGGITQSPKYLFRKEGQNVTLSCEQNLNHDAMYWYRQDPGQGLRLIYYSQIVNDFQKGDIAEGYSVSREKKESFPLTVTSAQKNPTAFYLCASSTQPEDRGVQPQHFGDGTRLSIL.

The chain employs TRBV27 and TRBJ1-6; 8 nucleotides agree with TRBD1. Germline lookup yields CDR1 MNHEY and CDR2 SMNVEV (reference sequence). The length of the CDR3 is 16 residues. The J segment lost 4 bases and the V segment lost 5 bases, leaving 7 bases of the junction unmatched. The CDR3, as DNA: TGTGCCAGCAGTCCAATAGGGACAGGATATAATTCACCCCTCCACTTT. Translating gives CASSPIGTGYNSPLHF.

The rearrangement joins TRBV4-2 to TRBJ2-5; D gene unclear. The germline gives CDR1 LGHNA, CDR2 YNFKEQ. The CDR3 totals 14 residues. Trimming took off 0 bases at V and 3 bases at J, with 8 bases between the two ends. The CDR3 region is CASSQDPREETQYF. The CDR3 coding sequence is TGTGCCAGCAGCCAAGATCCTAGAGAAGAGACCCAGTACTTC.

This chain uses TRBV5-1 with TRBJ1-1; no reliable D call. Germline CDR1 and CDR2: SGHRS and YFSETQ. This CDR3 has 14 amino acids. V lost 0 bases to trimming and J lost 5 bases, with 11 bases between them. The DNA of the CDR3 is TGCGCCAGCAGCTTGGAGTACCAGGATACTGAAGCTTTCTTT. This encodes CASSLEYQDTEAFF.

The V call is TRBV30, the J call TRBJ1-2, with D possibly matching TRBD1 (6 bases). V lost 2 bases to trimming and J lost 2 bases, with 15 bases between them. Germline V CDR1 and CDR2: GTSNPN, SVGIG (reference sequence). The CDR3 is 15 amino acids. For the CDR3, the DNA is TGTGCCTGGAGTTCGAAGGGGGTTATAAACTATGGCTACACCTTC. It specifies CAWSSKGVINYGYTF.

The rearrangement joins TRBV5-4 to TRBJ2-5; 14 bases are shared with TRBD2. Germline V lookup: CDR1 SGHNT, CDR2 YYREEE (reference sequence). The length of the CDR3 is 16 residues. Trimming removed 4 bases from V and 2 bases from J; junction bases left unmatched: 4. CDR3 DNA: TGTGCCAGCAGCGGGACTAGCGGGGGACAGCAAGAGACCCAGTACTTC. Protein: CASSGTSGGQQETQYF. The whole variable domain, remainder taken from reference TRBV5-4 and TRBJ2-5, is ETGVTQSPTHLIKTRGQQVTLRCSSQSGHNTVSWYQQALGQGPQFIFQYYREEENGRGNFPPRFSGLQFPNYSSELNVNALELDDSALYLCASSGTSGGQQETQYFGPGTRLLVL.

V usage is TRBV18 and J usage is TRBJ1-1, with D maybe TRBD1 (5 bases). The CDR3 runs 14 residues. Trimming removed 6 bases at V and 6 bases at J, with 17 bases between. Germline CDR1 and CDR2: KGHSH and LQKENI. The CDR3, as DNA: TGTGCCAGCTCCTCTTCGGGGGGGGTGTCTGAAGCTTTCTTT. Translation gives CASSSSGGVSEAFF.

The V call is TRBV5-1, the J call TRBJ1-4; 7 bases line up with TRBD1. The ends lost 2 bases at V and 3 bases at J; junction bases unmatched: 1. Germline V gene sequence: CDR1 SGHRS, CDR2 YFSETQ. CDR3 length equals 14 residues. CDR3 protein: CASSFRGPNEKLFF. DNA for the CDR3: TGCGCCAGCAGCTTTAGGGGGCCTAATGAAAAACTGTTTTTT.

The V and J genes are TRBV6-1 and TRBJ2-7, with TRBD1 identical over 12 bases. CDR3 length: 16 amino acids. The ends lost 0 bases at V and 7 bases at J; junction bases unmatched: 7. Germline values: CDR1 MNHNS, CDR2 SASEGT. The CDR3 DNA reads TGTGCCAGCAGTGAAGCCTGGGGACAGGGGGCGGGTGAGCAGTACTTC. As protein: CASSEAWGQGAGEQYF.

The V and J genes are TRBV30 and TRBJ2-5; D is ambiguous. Trimming removed 3 bases from V and 2 bases from J, with 7 bases in between. Germline CDR1 is GTSNPN and CDR2 is SVGIG (reference sequence). This CDR3 is built from 12 residues. The CDR3 region has the DNA TGTGCCTGGAGCATGAGACAAGAGACCCAGTACTTC. Protein product: CAWSMRQETQYF.

CDR3 coding DNA: TGTGCCAGTACCCAGCGGATCTTGAACACTGAAGCTTTCTTT. Translating it yields CASTQRILNTEAFF. The chain has TRBV19 and TRBJ1-1; no firm D call. With 7 bases removed from V and 0 bases from J, the gap between germline ends came to 12 bases. This CDR3 comprises 14 residues. Germline CDR1 reads LNHDA; CDR2 reads SQIVND (reference sequence). Full variable domain (outside the CDR3, taken from reference TRBV19 and TRBJ1-1): DGGITQSPKYLFRKEGQNVTLSCEQNLNHDAMYWYRQDPGQGLRLIYYSQIVNDFQKGDIAEGYSVSREKKESFPLTVTSAQKNPTAFYLCASTQRILNTEAFFGQGTRLTVV.

This rearrangement joins TRBV25-1 to TRBJ2-7; TRBD1 matches at 9 bases. CDR3 length: 14 residues. Germline V lookup: CDR1 MGHDK, CDR2 SYGVNS. Trimming removed 6 bases from V and 3 bases from J; junction bases left unmatched: 6. The CDR3 region is CASRDGTGIYEQYF. DNA for the CDR3: TGTGCCAGCAGGGACGGGACAGGGATCTACGAGCAGTACTTC.

The chain recombines TRBV7-9 with TRBJ2-5; 11 nucleotides line up with TRBD2. The germline V gene has CDR1 SEHNR and CDR2 FQNEAQ (reference sequence). The CDR3 is 16 residues long. V shed 4 bases and J 5 bases; nucleotides not matched to a gene: 9. The CDR3 is CASSSMTSGTYETQYF. The CDR3 DNA reads TGTGCCAGCAGCTCGATGACTAGCGGGACATACGAGACCCAGTACTTC.

Only one count was recorded for this clone. The rearrangement joins TRBV18 to TRBJ1-2; D possibly corresponds to TRBD1 (5 bases). Per the germline V gene, CDR1 is KGHSH and CDR2 is LQKENI. The V gene lost 3 bases and the J gene lost 5 bases, with 16 bases spanning the gap. This CDR3 has 15 residues. CDR3 DNA: TGTGCCAGCTCACCTGGGACTGCGGAATGGTATGGCTACACCTTC. Translating it yields CASSPGTAEWYGYTF. The complete variable domain, with remaining parts taken from reference TRBV18 and TRBJ1-2, reads NAGVMQNPRHLVRRRGQEARLRCSPMKGHSHVYWYRQLPEEGLKFMVYLQKENIIDESGMPKERFSAEFPKEGPSILRIQQVVRGDSAAYFCASSPGTAEWYGYTFGSGTRLTVV.

The sample holds one count of this clone. The rearrangement uses TRBV5-1 and TRBJ2-1, with 12 nucleotides matching TRBD2. Unmatched junction bases numbered 5, after V lost 0 bases and J lost 4 bases. The CDR3 consists of 17 residues. Germline CDR1 SGHRS, CDR2 YFSETQ. CDR3 sequence: CASSLAMLAGGYNEQFF. The CDR3 nucleotides read TGCGCCAGCAGCTTGGCCATGCTAGCGGGAGGGTACAATGAGCAGTTCTTC.

The V and J genes are TRBV9 and TRBJ2-3; 9 bases are a match to TRBD1. The CDR3 spans 15 residues. Per the germline V gene, CDR1 is SGDLS and CDR2 is YYNGEE. Unmatched junction bases numbered 1, after V lost 0 bases and J lost 2 bases. CDR3 nucleotides: TGTGCCAGCAGCGTAGAACAGGGGGCCACAGATACGCAGTATTTT. As protein: CASSVEQGATDTQYF. Variable domain in full (rest from reference TRBV9 and TRBJ2-3): DSGVTQTPKHLITATGQRVTLRCSPRSGDLSVYWYQQSLDQGLQFLIQYYNGEERAKGNILERFSAQQFPDLHSELNLSSLELGDSALYFCASSVEQGATDTQYFGPGTRLTVL.

The chain recombines TRBV5-1 with TRBJ1-2; 8 positions match TRBD1. Germline V gene sequence: CDR1 SGHRS, CDR2 YFSETQ. This CDR3 comprises 14 residues. V trimming: 4 bases; J trimming: 4 bases; junction bases outside the gene matches: 6. The CDR3 DNA reads as TGCGCCAGCAGCACAGGGACAGGAAGCTATGGCTACACCTTC. This sequence encodes CASSTGTGSYGYTF.